The 9 T cell receptor beta chains below all came from one sample that was sequenced in a study of blood T cell repertoires in COVID-19. Using immunoSEQ multiplex PCR, the repertoire was profiled, and TCRdb retains in-frame clones only, with some absent. The sample has about 190,000 clones; around 84% are singletons. The material sequenced was PBMCs or T cells enriched from blood (not recorded which). Receptor source: a woman in her 30s who had recovered from COVID-19.

V is TRBV6-9 and J is TRBJ1-4; D uncertain. V was trimmed by 0 bases and J by 7 bases, leaving 21 bases between them. This CDR3 contains 18 residues. The V gene's germline CDR1 is MNHGY and CDR2 SVAAGI. The CDR3 is CASSYSVPRRELVEKLFF. CDR3 in DNA: TGTGCCAGCAGTTATTCGGTTCCCCGCCGGGAGTTGGTTGAAAAACTGTTTTTT.

The chain joins TRBV24-1 to TRBJ2-2; D may be TRBD1 (6 bases). The CDR3 totals 15 residues. In germline, CDR1 is KGHDR, CDR2 SFDVKD. V was cut by 9 bases and J by 2 bases, with 15 bases left in between. The CDR3 sequence: CATSRGIVNTGELFF. For the CDR3, the DNA is TGTGCCACCTCGAGGGGGATTGTTAACACCGGGGAGCTGTTTTTT.

The chain is built from TRBV5-1 and TRBJ2-3, with D tentatively TRBD2 (5 bases). This CDR3 is 14 amino acids long. Germline V gene data show CDR1 as SGHRS and CDR2 as YFSETQ. Trimming shortened V by 4 bases and J by 2 bases, and 11 bases separated the two germline ends. This CDR3 reads CASSHRELTDTQYF. Here the CDR3 DNA reads TGCGCCAGCAGCCACCGGGAACTCACAGATACGCAGTATTTT.

This clone appeared a single time. The V gene is TRBV20-1, the J gene TRBJ2-5, with D uncertain. The CDR3 runs to 11 residues. Germline values: CDR1 DFQATT, CDR2 SNEGSKA (reference sequence). V lost 7 bases and J 1 base, leaving 7 bases between the germline ends. In DNA form, the CDR3 reads TGCAGTGGCCAGGCCCAAGAGACCCAGTACTTC. Translating gives CSGQAQETQYF.

The V and J genes are TRBV2 and TRBJ1-5; D unclear. Looked up from germline, CDR1 is SNHLY and CDR2 is FYNNEI. Trimming removed 6 bases at V and 5 bases at J, with 11 bases between. The CDR3 is 13 residues long. The CDR3 loop reads CASSPERDQPQHF. CDR3 bases: TGTGCCAGCAGCCCCGAGCGGGATCAGCCCCAGCATTTT.

This clone was detected only once. The chain carries TRBV19 and TRBJ1-5; the D gene is possibly TRBD1 (6 bases). The CDR3 is 15 amino acids. CDR1 and CDR2 (germline): LNHDA, SQIVND (reference sequence). Trimming took off 3 bases at V and 6 bases at J, with 15 bases between the two ends. The CDR3, as DNA: TGTGCCAGTAGTATTGCTGGGGGCCGGGGTCAGCCCCAGCATTTT. Translating gives CASSIAGGRGQPQHF. Based on the CDR3 plus reference TRBV19 and TRBJ1-5, the full variable domain is DGGITQSPKYLFRKEGQNVTLSCEQNLNHDAMYWYRQDPGQGLRLIYYSQIVNDFQKGDIAEGYSVSREKKESFPLTVTSAQKNPTAFYLCASSIAGGRGQPQHFGDGTRLSIL.

The chain joins TRBV5-1 to TRBJ2-5; 7 positions match TRBD2. The CDR3 covers 15 residues. Germline trimming cut 4 bases from V and 2 bases from J; bases unmatched to any gene: 8. The germline V gene has CDR1 SGHRS and CDR2 YFSETQ. Here the CDR3 DNA reads TGCGCCAGCAGCGCCCGGGAGCGGGGACAAGAGACCCAGTACTTC. It codes for CASSARERGQETQYF. Filled out from reference TRBV5-1 and TRBJ2-5, the complete variable domain reads KAGVTQTPRYLIKTRGQQVTLSCSPISGHRSVSWYQQTPGQGLQFLFEYFSETQRNKGNFPGRFSGRQFSNSRSEMNVSTLELGDSALYLCASSARERGQETQYFGPGTRLLVL.

The CDR3 region is CASSLSRRLYDVYEQYV. The DNA for the CDR3 is TGTGCCAGCAGTTTATCCCGTCGACTCTACGACGTCTACGAGCAGTACGTC. The chain couples TRBV28 to TRBJ2-7, with no clear D. V was clipped by 1 base and J by 3 bases, with 19 bases between them. The CDR3 runs 17 residues. Germline V lookup: CDR1 MDHEN, CDR2 SYDVKM.

The chain uses TRBV13 and TRBJ2-3; 7 bases line up with TRBD1. The CDR3 has 15 residues. V dropped 0 bases and J dropped 0; count of bases not matched to a gene: 0. Germline-derived CDR1 and CDR2 are PRHDT and FYEKMQ (reference sequence). CDR3 residues: CASSLGQGSTDTQYF. CDR3 bases: TGTGCCAGCAGCTTAGGACAGGGGAGCACAGATACGCAGTATTTT.